Each of the 27 T cell receptor beta chains below was sequenced from the same sample in a study of blood T cell repertoires in COVID-19. TCRdb's copy holds only in-frame clones and misses some; the assay was immunoSEQ multiplex PCR. Of 70,000 or so clones listed, around 86% are singletons. The sample taken for sequencing was peripheral blood. These receptors were taken from a man in his sixties or seventies with active COVID-19.

V usage is TRBV19 and J usage is TRBJ1-4; 11 nucleotides agree with TRBD1. Germline assignment: CDR1 LNHDA and CDR2 SQIVND (reference sequence). CDR3 length equals 21 residues. The V and J ends lost 5 bases and 0 bases, in that order; junction bases with no gene match: 17. CDR3 sequence: CASSPSRAAGTGGTTNEKLFF. CDR3 sequence (DNA): TGTGCCAGTAGTCCATCCCGGGCCGCCGGGACAGGGGGGACAACTAATGAAAAACTGTTTTTT.

The V and J genes are TRBV6-6 and TRBJ2-7; D is possibly TRBD1 (6 bases). Germline values: CDR1 MNHNY, CDR2 SVGAGI (reference sequence). The CDR3 covers 16 residues. V lost 7 bases and J lost 1, with 20 bases in between. CDR3 nucleotides: TGTGCCAGCACCAGCTCAGGGGCCAGGGGATCCTACGAGCAGTACTTC. Protein product: CASTSSGARGSYEQYF.

V is TRBV12-5 and J is TRBJ2-1, with TRBD1 identical over 11 bases. Germline CDR1 and CDR2: LGHNT and FRNRAP. The trim removed 6 bases at V and 9 bases at J, leaving 7 bases unmatched. The CDR3 is 14 residues long. The CDR3 loop is CASGTGQGASEQFF. The CDR3 nucleotides read TGTGCTAGTGGGACCGGACAGGGGGCGAGTGAGCAGTTCTTC.

Points on this clone: A junction boundary mismatches the germline segment, possibly from a read error. V gene TRBV28 combines with J gene TRBJ2-7, with D perhaps matching TRBD2 (6 bases). CDR1 MDHEN and CDR2 SYDVKM come from the germline V gene. The CDR3 is 16 amino acids. The CDR3, as DNA: TGTGCCAGCAGTTTGGGGACTGGGGCGGACTCCCACGAGCAGTACTTC. Residues: CASSLGTGADSHEQYF.

This chain uses TRBV3-1 (or the pseudogene TRBV3-2) with TRBJ1-5; TRBD1 matches 9 bases. Unmatched junction bases numbered 5, after V lost 4 bases and J lost 7 bases. The length of the CDR3 is 14 residues. Germline-derived CDR1 and CDR2 are LGHDT and YNNKEL (reference sequence). CDR3 residues: CASSPGQGRQPQHF. Written as DNA, the CDR3 is TGTGCCAGCAGCCCCGGACAGGGGCGCCAGCCCCAGCATTTT.

The chain has TRBV7-2 and TRBJ1-1, with 8 nucleotides matching TRBD1. The CDR3 is 15 amino acids. Germline V gene lookup returns CDR1 SGHTA and CDR2 FQGNSA. V lost 5 bases, J lost 4 bases, and 9 bases stayed unmatched. In DNA form, the CDR3 reads TGTGCCAGCAGCCAGGGGGCAGGGCCGGGCACTGAAGCTTTCTTT. Protein: CASSQGAGPGTEAFF.

By share, this clone ranks as medium-sized. The J gene is TRBJ2-7, the V gene TRBV11-3, with TRBD2 matching 7 bases. This CDR3 spans 13 amino acids. The V gene end was trimmed by 5 bases and the J gene end by 5 bases; junction bases not matched to a gene: 6. CDR1 is SGHNT and CDR2 is YENEEA in the germline V gene. The CDR3, as DNA: TGTGCCAGCAGCCCGCGACTAGCCCACGAGCAGTACTTC. Protein: CASSPRLAHEQYF.

The rearrangement joins TRBV5-1 to TRBJ2-3, with 7 bases matching TRBD1. Per the germline V gene, CDR1 is SGHRS and CDR2 is YFSETQ. The length of the CDR3 is 15 residues. Trimming cost V 3 bases and J 6 bases; bases outside gene matches: 10. In DNA, the CDR3 is TGCGCCAGCAGCTGGCGACAGGGCTCCAGGGATACGCAGTATTTT. This codes for CASSWRQGSRDTQYF.

The chain links TRBV19 to TRBJ2-2; TRBD2 matches at 12 bases. The CDR3 covers 14 residues. The germline CDR1 and CDR2 sequences are LNHDA and SQIVND (reference sequence). J lost 6 bases, V lost 7 bases, and 3 bases had no gene match. CDR3: CASKTSGSAGELFF. As DNA, the CDR3 is TGTGCCAGTAAGACTAGCGGGAGTGCCGGGGAGCTGTTTTTT.

V and J are TRBV27 and TRBJ1-5; no clear D gene. The V end lost 6 bases, the J end lost 1 base, and 10 bases lay between the germline ends. The CDR3 is made up of 14 amino acids. Per germline, CDR1 MNHEY and CDR2 SMNVEV (reference sequence). CDR3 nucleotide sequence: TGTGCCAGCAGCTGGTCGGGGAGCAATCAGCCCCAGCATTTT. Protein: CASSWSGSNQPQHF.

This chain uses TRBV30 with TRBJ2-7; D is unclear. Trimming removed 0 bases at V and 3 bases at J, with 6 bases between. Germline CDR1 reads GTSNPN; CDR2 reads SVGIG (reference sequence). The CDR3 consists of 12 residues. CDR3 DNA sequence: TGTGCCTGGAGTGTAGCCCGCTACGAGCAGTACTTC. Translated: CAWSVARYEQYF.

This clone was seen once. This chain connects TRBV6-1 to TRBJ2-1; TRBD1 aligns across 7 bases. Germline V gene lookup returns CDR1 MNHNS and CDR2 SASEGT. This CDR3 contains 16 residues. Germline trimming cut 1 base from V and 6 bases from J; bases unmatched to any gene: 9. CDR3 nucleotide sequence: TGTGCCAGCAGTGAAGTGCAGGGGGTAAGACGCAATGAGCAGTTCTTC. It is translated as CASSEVQGVRRNEQFF.

CDR3 nucleotides: TGTGCCAGCCGCGGTGGCGGGTACGGCTACACCTTC. This codes for CASRGGGYGYTF. The chain has TRBV11-2 and TRBJ1-2, with D unclear. Trimming removed 8 bases from V and 8 bases from J, with 15 bases in between. Germline V lookup: CDR1 SGHAT, CDR2 FQNNGV. This CDR3 has 12 residues. The variable domain in full, with the rest retrieved from reference TRBV11-2 and TRBJ1-2, is EAGVAQSPRYKIIEKRQSVAFWCNPISGHATLYWYQQILGQGPKLLIQFQNNGVVDDSQLPKDRFSAERLKGVDSTLKIQPAKLEDSAVYLCASRGGGYGYTFGSGTRLTVV.

This chain uses TRBV28 with TRBJ1-4; TRBD1 matches at 8 bases. Germline V gene lookup returns CDR1 MDHEN and CDR2 SYDVKM. The CDR3 loop spans 20 amino acids. After removal of 7 bases from V and 0 bases from J, the junction contained 19 bases not matched to a gene. CDR3: CASTPGRETGEPATNEKLFF. The CDR3 DNA follows: TGTGCCAGCACCCCCGGGCGGGAGACAGGGGAACCTGCAACTAATGAAAAACTGTTTTTT.

The rearrangement uses TRBV19 and TRBJ1-4; 9 nucleotides match TRBD1. CDR1 and CDR2 from the germline V gene are LNHDA and SQIVND (reference sequence). The CDR3 spans 15 residues. Losses at the gene ends were 7 bases for V and 5 bases for J; bases not matched to a gene: 8. Written as DNA, the CDR3 is TGTGCCAGTATGGTACAGGGGGCTGCGAATGAAAAACTGTTTTTT. It codes for CASMVQGAANEKLFF. Looking up the rest from reference TRBV19 and TRBJ1-4 gives the full variable domain: DGGITQSPKYLFRKEGQNVTLSCEQNLNHDAMYWYRQDPGQGLRLIYYSQIVNDFQKGDIAEGYSVSREKKESFPLTVTSAQKNPTAFYLCASMVQGAANEKLFFGSGTQLSVL.

J is TRBJ2-1 and V is TRBV12-3 or TRBV12-4; 13 nucleotides match TRBD2. The CDR3 consists of 13 residues. With 6 bases clipped from V and 10 bases from J, the junction kept 3 bases outside the gene matches. The CDR3 DNA reads TGTGCCAGCAGCCCGGGACTAGCGGGGGAGCAGTTCTTC. Translated, it gives CASSPGLAGEQFF.

J is TRBJ1-3 and V is TRBV7-2, with unresolved D. Germline V gene lookup returns CDR1 SGHTA and CDR2 FQGNSA. The CDR3 consists of 13 residues. V lost 2 bases and J 8 bases, leaving 10 bases between the germline ends. The CDR3 nucleotides read TGTGCCAGCAGCTTACCTAACCTGGACACCATATATTTT. Its translation: CASSLPNLDTIYF.

This sequence joins TRBV5-1 and TRBJ2-6; D is ambiguous. The CDR3 has 15 residues. Between the trimmed V and J ends, which lost 1 base and 2 bases, there was a span of 7 bases. Germline V gene sequence: CDR1 SGHRS, CDR2 YFSETQ. For the CDR3, the DNA is TGCGCCAGCAGCTTGAATGGGCCTGGGGCCAACGTCCTGACTTTC. Protein: CASSLNGPGANVLTF.

The V and J genes are TRBV5-1 and TRBJ2-1, with D maybe TRBD2 (6 bases). Trimming pared 0 bases from V and 3 bases from J, leaving 16 bases between. Germline-derived CDR1 and CDR2 are SGHRS and YFSETQ. The CDR3 has 17 amino acids. The CDR3 region is CASSLGRGGPIYNEQFF. The CDR3 coding sequence is TGCGCCAGCAGCTTGGGTCGCGGAGGGCCCATCTACAATGAGCAGTTCTTC. Complete variable domain (other parts from reference TRBV5-1 and TRBJ2-1): KAGVTQTPRYLIKTRGQQVTLSCSPISGHRSVSWYQQTPGQGLQFLFEYFSETQRNKGNFPGRFSGRQFSNSRSEMNVSTLELGDSALYLCASSLGRGGPIYNEQFFGPGTRLTVL.

The rearrangement joins TRBV9 to TRBJ2-5, with 11 bases matching TRBD2. V was pared by 5 bases and J by 4 bases, with 13 bases of the junction left unmatched. Germline loops: CDR1 SGDLS, CDR2 YYNGEE. This CDR3 has 17 amino acids. In DNA form, the CDR3 reads TGTGCCAGCAGAGGCCCTAGCGGGAGGACTTACCCAGAGACCCAGTACTTC. This encodes CASRGPSGRTYPETQYF. Based on the CDR3 plus reference TRBV9 and TRBJ2-5, the full variable domain is DSGVTQTPKHLITATGQRVTLRCSPRSGDLSVYWYQQSLDQGLQFLIQYYNGEERAKGNILERFSAQQFPDLHSELNLSSLELGDSALYFCASRGPSGRTYPETQYFGPGTRLLVL.

The DNA of the CDR3 is TGTGCCAGCAGTTACCAACTGCCCCCCGTGAAGTACTTC. It codes for CASSYQLPPVKYF. J is TRBJ2-7 and V is TRBV6-6; D is ambiguous. Germline V lookup: CDR1 MNHNY, CDR2 SVGAGI (reference sequence). Trimming took 2 bases from V and 11 from J, leaving 16 bases between them. There are 13 residues in the CDR3.

CDR3 nucleotide sequence: TGTGCCTGGAGTGTACGGGTCTCCTTGTCTGGAAACACCATATATTTT. Translated: CAWSVRVSLSGNTIYF. The gene calls are TRBV30 and TRBJ1-3; no reliable D call. The CDR3 length is 16 residues. The V gene's germline CDR1 is GTSNPN and CDR2 SVGIG (reference sequence). The V end was cut by 0 bases, the J end by 1 base, with 13 bases between. The entire variable domain, with the rest obtained from reference TRBV30 and TRBJ1-3, is as follows: SQTIHQWPATLVQPVGSPLSLECTVEGTSNPNLYWYRQAAGRGLQLLFYSVGIGQISSEVPQNLSASRPQDRQFILSSKKLLLSDSGFYLCAWSVRVSLSGNTIYFGEGSWLTVV.

This chain uses TRBV11-3 with TRBJ2-3, with TRBD2 matching over 11 bases. V shed 7 bases, J shed 5 bases, and the junction held 8 bases outside the gene matches. Germline CDR1 is SGHNT and CDR2 is YENEEA. This CDR3 is 15 amino acids long. The CDR3 DNA follows: TGTGCCAGCACCGAACTAGCGGGAGATGGAGATACGCAGTATTTT. It yields the protein CASTELAGDGDTQYF.

The CDR3 sequence is CASSSKPGSRTDTQYF. CDR3 in DNA: TGTGCCAGCAGCTCCAAGCCGGGATCCCGCACAGATACGCAGTATTTT. The V and J genes are TRBV7-8 and TRBJ2-3; maybe TRBD2 (5 bases). The CDR3 sequence is 16 residues long. V was pared by 4 bases and J by 1 base, with 15 bases between. Germline CDR1 and CDR2: SGHVS and FQNEAQ.

The genes are TRBV5-4 and TRBJ2-1, with a possible D match to TRBD2 (7 bases). Deletions cut 4 bases from V and 6 bases from J, with 14 bases between. Per the germline V gene, CDR1 is SGHNT and CDR2 is YYREEE (reference sequence). The CDR3 is made up of 14 amino acids. CDR3 bases: TGTGCCAGCAGCCCGGGGGGCCGGGGCAATGAGCAGTTCTTC. As protein: CASSPGGRGNEQFF.

The CDR3 DNA sequence: TGTGCCAGCAGCGGGCCAGGGGAAAACTATGGCTACACCTTC. Protein product: CASSGPGENYGYTF. This sequence joins TRBV28 and TRBJ1-2, with D tentatively TRBD1 (6 bases). The CDR3 contains 14 residues. Trimming shortened V by 6 bases and J by 2 bases, and 13 bases separated the two germline ends. CDR1 and CDR2 (germline): MDHEN, SYDVKM.

This clone was seen only a few times. The V call is TRBV7-8, the J call TRBJ2-1, with 8 bases fitting TRBD2. The CDR3 runs to 15 residues. Germline V gene data show CDR1 as SGHVS and CDR2 as FQNEAQ. Losses at the gene ends were 4 bases for V and 4 bases for J; bases not matched to a gene: 6. The DNA for the CDR3 is TGTGCCAGCAGCTCAAGCGGGAGCGGGTACAATGAGCAGTTCTTC. This encodes CASSSSGSGYNEQFF.